Below, one T cell receptor (beta chain) is given with its context. The antigen remains undetermined. This entry is derived from a study of shared clonotypes between healthy human individuals. Across the whole study: The study enrolled a couple of women and three men aged 18 to 49. The study, taken as a whole, reports: Compared with clonotypes that all four donors shared, non-shared clonotypes had lower generation probabilities. Roughly 5% of naive CD4 clonotypes were shared across a few donors.

V dropped 5 bases and J dropped 7 bases, with 9 bases sitting between them. The V gene's germline CDR1 is MNHEY and CDR2 SVGAGI. The CDR3 loop spans 12 amino acids. The method was immunoSEQ multiplex PCR; TCRdb's version includes in-frame clones alone and lacks a portion of them. The data contain roughly 890,000 clones, approximately 92% of them singletons. CD8 cells regarded as naive lacked CD45RO, were positively chosen for CCR7, and omitted terminally differentiated effector memory CD45RA+ cells. The sequence derives from a man aged 25 to 45 in good health. The specimen was naive CD8+ T cells sorted from blood. The chain links TRBV6-5 to TRBJ2-1; D is unclear. The CDR3 DNA reads TGTGCCAGCAGTAACAGTGGTAATGAGCAGTTCTTC. Its protein is CASSNSGNEQFF.